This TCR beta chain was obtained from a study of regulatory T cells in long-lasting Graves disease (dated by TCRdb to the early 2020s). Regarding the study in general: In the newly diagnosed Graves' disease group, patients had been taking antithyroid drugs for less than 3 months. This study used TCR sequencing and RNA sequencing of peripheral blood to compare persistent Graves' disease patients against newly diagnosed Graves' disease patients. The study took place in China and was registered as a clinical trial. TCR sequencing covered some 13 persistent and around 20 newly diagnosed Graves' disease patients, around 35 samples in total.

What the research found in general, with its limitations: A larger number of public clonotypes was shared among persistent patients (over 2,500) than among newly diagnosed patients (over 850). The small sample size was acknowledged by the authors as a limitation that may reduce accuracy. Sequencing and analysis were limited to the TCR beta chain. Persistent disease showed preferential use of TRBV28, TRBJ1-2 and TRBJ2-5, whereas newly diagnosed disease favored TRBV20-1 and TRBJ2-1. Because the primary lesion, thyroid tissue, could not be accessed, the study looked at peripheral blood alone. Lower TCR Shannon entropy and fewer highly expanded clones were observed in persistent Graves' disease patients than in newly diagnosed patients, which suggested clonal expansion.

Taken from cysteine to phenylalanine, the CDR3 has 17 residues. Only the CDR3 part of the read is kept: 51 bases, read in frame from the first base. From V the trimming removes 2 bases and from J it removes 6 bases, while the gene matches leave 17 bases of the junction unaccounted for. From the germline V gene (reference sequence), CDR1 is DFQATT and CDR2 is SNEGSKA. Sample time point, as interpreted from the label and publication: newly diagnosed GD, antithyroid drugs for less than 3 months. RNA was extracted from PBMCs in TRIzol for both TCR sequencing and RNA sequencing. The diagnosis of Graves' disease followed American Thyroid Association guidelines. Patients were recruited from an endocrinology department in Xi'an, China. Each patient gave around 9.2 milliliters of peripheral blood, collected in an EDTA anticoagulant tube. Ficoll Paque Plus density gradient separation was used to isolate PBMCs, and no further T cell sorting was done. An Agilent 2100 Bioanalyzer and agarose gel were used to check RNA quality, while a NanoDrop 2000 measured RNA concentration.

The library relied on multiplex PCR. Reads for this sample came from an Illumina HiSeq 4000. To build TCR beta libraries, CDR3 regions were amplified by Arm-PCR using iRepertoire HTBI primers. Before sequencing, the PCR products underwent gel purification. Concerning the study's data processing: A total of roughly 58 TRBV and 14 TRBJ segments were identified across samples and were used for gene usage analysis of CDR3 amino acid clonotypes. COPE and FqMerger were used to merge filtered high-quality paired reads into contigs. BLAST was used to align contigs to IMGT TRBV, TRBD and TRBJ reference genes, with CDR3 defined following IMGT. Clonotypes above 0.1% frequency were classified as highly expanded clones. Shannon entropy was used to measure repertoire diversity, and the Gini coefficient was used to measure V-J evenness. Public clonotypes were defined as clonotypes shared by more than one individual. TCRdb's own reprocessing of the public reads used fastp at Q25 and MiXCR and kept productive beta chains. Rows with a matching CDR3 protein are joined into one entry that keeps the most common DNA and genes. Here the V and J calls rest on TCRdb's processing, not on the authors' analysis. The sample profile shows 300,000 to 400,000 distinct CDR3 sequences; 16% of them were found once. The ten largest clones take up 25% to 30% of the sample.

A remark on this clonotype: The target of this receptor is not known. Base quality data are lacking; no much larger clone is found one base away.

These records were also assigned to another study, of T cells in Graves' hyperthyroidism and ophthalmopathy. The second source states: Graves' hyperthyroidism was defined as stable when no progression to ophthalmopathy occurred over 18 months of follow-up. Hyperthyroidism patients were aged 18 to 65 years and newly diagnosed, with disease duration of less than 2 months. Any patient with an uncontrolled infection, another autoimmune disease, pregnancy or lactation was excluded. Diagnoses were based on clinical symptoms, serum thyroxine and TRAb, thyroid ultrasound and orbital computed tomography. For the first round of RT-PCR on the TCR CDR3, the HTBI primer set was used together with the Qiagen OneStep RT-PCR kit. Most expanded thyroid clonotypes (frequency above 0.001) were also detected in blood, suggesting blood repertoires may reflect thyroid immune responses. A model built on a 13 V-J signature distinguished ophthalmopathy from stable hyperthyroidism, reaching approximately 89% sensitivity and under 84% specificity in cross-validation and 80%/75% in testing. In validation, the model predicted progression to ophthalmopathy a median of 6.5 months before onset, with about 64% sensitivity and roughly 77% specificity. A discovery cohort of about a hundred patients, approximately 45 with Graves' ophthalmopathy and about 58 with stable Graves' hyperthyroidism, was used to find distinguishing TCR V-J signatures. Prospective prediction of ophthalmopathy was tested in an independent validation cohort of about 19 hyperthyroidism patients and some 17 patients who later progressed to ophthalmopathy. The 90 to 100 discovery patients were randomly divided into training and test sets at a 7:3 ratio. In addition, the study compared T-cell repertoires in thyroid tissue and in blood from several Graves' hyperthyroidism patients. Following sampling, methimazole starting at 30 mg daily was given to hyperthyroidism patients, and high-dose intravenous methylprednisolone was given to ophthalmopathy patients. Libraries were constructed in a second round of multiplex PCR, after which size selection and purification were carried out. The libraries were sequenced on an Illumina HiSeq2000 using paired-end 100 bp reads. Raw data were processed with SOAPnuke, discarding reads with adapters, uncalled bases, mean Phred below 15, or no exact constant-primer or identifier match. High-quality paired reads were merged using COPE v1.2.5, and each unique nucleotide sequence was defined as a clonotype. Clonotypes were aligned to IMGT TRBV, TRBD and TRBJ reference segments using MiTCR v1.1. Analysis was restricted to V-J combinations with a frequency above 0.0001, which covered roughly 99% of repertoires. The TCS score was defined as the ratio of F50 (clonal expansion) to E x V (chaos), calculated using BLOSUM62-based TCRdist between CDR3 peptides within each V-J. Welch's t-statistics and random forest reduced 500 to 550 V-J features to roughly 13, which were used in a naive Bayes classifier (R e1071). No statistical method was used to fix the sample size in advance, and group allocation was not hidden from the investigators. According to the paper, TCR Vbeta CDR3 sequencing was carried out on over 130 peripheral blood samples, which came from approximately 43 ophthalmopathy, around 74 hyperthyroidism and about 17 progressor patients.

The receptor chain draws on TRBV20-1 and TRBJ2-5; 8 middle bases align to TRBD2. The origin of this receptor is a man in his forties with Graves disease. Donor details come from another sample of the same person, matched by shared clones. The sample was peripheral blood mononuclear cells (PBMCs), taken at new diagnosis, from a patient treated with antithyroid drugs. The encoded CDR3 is CSARPPRGGGRGKTQYF. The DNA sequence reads TGCAGTGCTAGACCTCCTAGAGGCGGGGGGCGAGGGAAGACCCAGTACTTC.